This TCR beta chain is from a study of OX40 agonist ivuxolimab in advanced cancers. Profiling relied on immunoSEQ multiplex PCR, and the TCRdb table lists in-frame clones only, not all of them. The repertoire holds approximately 68,000 clones, with about 92% as singletons. The sequence derives from an adult with an advanced solid tumor such as melanoma, head and neck, liver or kidney cancer. The starting material was CD4+ or CD8+ T cells sorted from blood, obtained in a trial of the OX40 agonist ivuxolimab.

CDR3 in amino acids: CASSLGADEKLFF. DNA for the CDR3: TGTGCCAGCAGCTTAGGGGCAGATGAAAAACTGTTTTTT. This chain links TRBV11-2 with TRBJ1-4, with D unclear. Trimming took 1 base from V and 6 from J, leaving 6 bases between them. CDR1 is SGHAT, CDR2 FQNNGV, per germline. CDR3 length equals 13 residues.